This T cell receptor beta chain was obtained from a study of shared clonotypes between healthy human individuals. V was cut by 6 bases and J by 6 bases, with 17 bases left in between. Germline-derived CDR1 and CDR2 are SGHAT and FQDESV (reference sequence). This CDR3 contains 15 residues. The genomic DNA of each subset was split evenly across several immunoSEQ plates. Clones were sequenced by immunoSEQ multiplex PCR, and TCRdb holds only the in-frame ones, with some missing. Of over 2 million clones in the sample, 92% were seen once. Sequences were obtained from naive CD4+ T cells from PBMCs. Documented subset: CD45RA+ positively selected. This receptor was obtained from a man aged 18 to 29 in good health. Some clones in this sample may be carry-over from other donors' samples. The J gene is TRBJ2-2, the V gene TRBV11-1, with a weak D call TRBD1 (5 bases). The CDR3 DNA is TGTGCCAGCAGGGTGGGCACAGGACGTCCCGGGGAGCTGTTTTTT. The encoded protein is CASRVGTGRPGELFF.